Listed below are T cell receptor beta chains from one sample, sequenced in a study of T-cell reconstitution after alpha-beta-depleted transplantation in children. Using its own MiXCR run on the PCR reads, TCRdb lists one record per CDR3 protein. The table includes some 260,000 distinct CDR3 sequences, 20% to 30% detected once. The material was PBMCs, mostly from graft donor cells, obtained 360 days after TCRalphabeta/CD19-depleted stem cell transplant. All receptors derive from a female patient between 2 and 15 years old who had a stem cell transplant for congenital amegakaryocytic thrombocytopenia, so the T cells may come from the graft donor. The CDR3 runs from the conserved cysteine through the conserved F or W. Fields, in order: D gene, CDR3 length, V gene, J gene, clone size, CDR3 DNA, CDR3 protein. A D gene is named only where the DNA matches it firmly. The size of a clone is reported for some rows only, either as once, few or many, or as a class for expanded clones.

>TRBD2|14|TRBV18|TRBJ2-1|.
TGTGCCAGCTCATCCCTAGCGGGATCACGAGAGCAGTTCTTC
CASSSLAGSREQFF
>.|14|TRBV10-3|TRBJ2-5|few
TGTGCCATCAGTGATCCGGGACTGCAAGAGACCCAGTACTTC
CAISDPGLQETQYF
>.|13|TRBV19|TRBJ2-3|few
TGTGCCAGTAGTAAAACCTCCACAGATACGCAGTATTTT
CASSKTSTDTQYF
>.|18|TRBV4-1|TRBJ2-1|few
TGCGCCAGCAGCCCAAGTAGTAGGGTACGAGGAATACAAGATGAGCAGTTCTTC
CASSPSSRVRGIQDEQFF
>.|13|TRBV18|TRBJ2-5|.
TGTGCCAGCTCCCAGGCAGGGGAAGAGACCCAGTACTTC
CASSQAGEETQYF
>TRBD2|12|TRBV20-1|TRBJ2-3|.
TGCAGTGCTAGAGGGACTAGCGATCGTCGGCTTTTT
CSARGTSDRRLF
>TRBD1|16|TRBV20-1|TRBJ1-2|few
TGCAGTGCTAGGACAGGGAAGTATGTTGTTAGCTATGGCTACACCTTC
CSARTGKYVVSYGYTF
>.|15|TRBV15|TRBJ1-5|few
TGTGCCACCAGCAGAGATTGGATGGGTGATCAGCCCCAGCATTTT
CATSRDWMGDQPQHF
>TRBD1|16|TRBV28|TRBJ1-5|many
TGTGCCAGCAGTTTCCGTCAGGGGGCTACCAATCAGCCCCAGCATTTT
CASSFRQGATNQPQHF
>.|13|TRBV9|TRBJ1-6|.
TGTGCCAGCAGCGTTGGTGGGGCTTCACCCCTCCACTTT
CASSVGGASPLHF
>TRBD1|14|TRBV4-1|TRBJ1-6|few
TGCGCCAGCAGCCGAGGACAGGGGAATTCACCCCTCCACTTT
CASSRGQGNSPLHF
>.|14|TRBV18|TRBJ2-7|few
TGTGCCAGCTCACCAATGGGGGCTCGTCTCGAGCAGTACTTC
CASSPMGARLEQYF
>TRBD2|15|TRBV28|TRBJ2-3|few
TGTGCCAGCACCCCGGGGGGGGGCGGCACAGATACGCAGTATTTT
CASTPGGGGTDTQYF
>.|15|TRBV2|TRBJ2-3|.
TGTGCCAGCAGTGAAGGCCAGGGATTGTCAGATACGCAGTATTTT
CASSEGQGLSDTQYF
>.|14|TRBV27|TRBJ1-4|.
TGTGCCAGCAGGAGACAGACAACTAATGAAAAACTGTTTTTT
CASRRQTTNEKLFF
>.|11|TRBV20-1|TRBJ2-2|few
TGCAGTGCTAGAAGCGGCGGGGAGCTGTTTTTT
CSARSGGELFF
>.|15|TRBV7-8|TRBJ1-4|few
TGTGCCAGCAGCTTTCTGCACATCCCTAATGAAAAACTGTTTTTT
CASSFLHIPNEKLFF